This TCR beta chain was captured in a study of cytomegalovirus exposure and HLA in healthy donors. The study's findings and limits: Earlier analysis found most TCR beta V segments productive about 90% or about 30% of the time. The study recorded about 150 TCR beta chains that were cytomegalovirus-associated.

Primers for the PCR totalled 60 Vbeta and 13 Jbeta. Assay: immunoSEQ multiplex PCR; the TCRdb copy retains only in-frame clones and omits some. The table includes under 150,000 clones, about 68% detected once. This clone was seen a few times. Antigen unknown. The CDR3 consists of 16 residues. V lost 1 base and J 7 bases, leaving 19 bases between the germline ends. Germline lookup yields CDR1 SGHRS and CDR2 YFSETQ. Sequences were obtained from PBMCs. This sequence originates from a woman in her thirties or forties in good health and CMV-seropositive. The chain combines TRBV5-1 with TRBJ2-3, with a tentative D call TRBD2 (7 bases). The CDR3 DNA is TGCGCCAGCAGCTTGCCGAGGGCGGGGGCTTCGTATACGCAGTATTTT. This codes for CASSLPRAGASYTQYF.